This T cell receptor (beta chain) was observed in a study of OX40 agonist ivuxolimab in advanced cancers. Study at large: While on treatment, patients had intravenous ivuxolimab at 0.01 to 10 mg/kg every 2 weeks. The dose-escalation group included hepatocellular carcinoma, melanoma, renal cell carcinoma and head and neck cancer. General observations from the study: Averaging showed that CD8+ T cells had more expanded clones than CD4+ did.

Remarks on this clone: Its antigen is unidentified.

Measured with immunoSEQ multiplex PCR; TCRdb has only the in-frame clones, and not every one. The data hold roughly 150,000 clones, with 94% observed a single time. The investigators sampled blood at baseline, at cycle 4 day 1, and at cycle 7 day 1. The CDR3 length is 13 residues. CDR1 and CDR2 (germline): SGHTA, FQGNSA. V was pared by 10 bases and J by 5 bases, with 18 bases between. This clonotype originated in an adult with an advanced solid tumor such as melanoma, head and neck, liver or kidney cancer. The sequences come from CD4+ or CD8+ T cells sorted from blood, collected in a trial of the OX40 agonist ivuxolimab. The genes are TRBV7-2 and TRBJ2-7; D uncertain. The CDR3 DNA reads TGTGCCAAGAGTACCGGGCCTCACCACGAGCAGTACTTC. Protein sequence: CAKSTGPHHEQYF.